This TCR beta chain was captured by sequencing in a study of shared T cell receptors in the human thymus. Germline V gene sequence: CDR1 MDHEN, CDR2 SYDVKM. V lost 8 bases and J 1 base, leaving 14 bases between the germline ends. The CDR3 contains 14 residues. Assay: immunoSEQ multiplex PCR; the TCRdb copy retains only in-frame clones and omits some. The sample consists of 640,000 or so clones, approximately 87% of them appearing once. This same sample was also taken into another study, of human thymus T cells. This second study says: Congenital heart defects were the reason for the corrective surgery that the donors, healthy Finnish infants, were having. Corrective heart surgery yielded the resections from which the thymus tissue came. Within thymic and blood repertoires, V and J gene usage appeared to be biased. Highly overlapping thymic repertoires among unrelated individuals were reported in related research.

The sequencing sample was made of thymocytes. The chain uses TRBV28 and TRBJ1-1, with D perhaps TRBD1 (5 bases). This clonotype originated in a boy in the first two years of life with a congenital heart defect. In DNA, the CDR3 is TGTGCCAGCGAGGAGGGGCCAAGGAACACTGAAGCTTTCTTT. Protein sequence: CASEEGPRNTEAFF.